This TCR beta chain derives from a study of T cell responses to AZD1222 COVID-19 vaccine. Study conclusions and caveats: Recipients of two AZD1222 doses showed rising Spike-specific TCR breadth and depth. White British donors predominated, females outnumbered males, and clonal diversity was possibly underestimated. None of the repertoires were sampled until the peak T cell response had passed.

V lost 0 bases to trimming and J lost 5 bases, with 14 bases between them. Germline CDR1 is SGHNT and CDR2 is YYREEE (reference sequence). The CDR3 spans 15 residues. Repertoires were generated with immunoSEQ multiplex PCR, while TCRdb's copy carries only in-frame clones and drops some. There are 120,000 to 150,000 clones in the sample; 86% occur only once, and about 5% lies in the top ten. On this clone itself: Its antigen is unknown.

The chain links TRBV5-4 to TRBJ2-5; TRBD2 might be the D (5 bases). The receptor comes from an adult who received the AZD1222 COVID-19 vaccine. Material: peripheral blood, obtained 28 days after the second AZD1222 dose. Here the CDR3 DNA reads TGTGCCAGCAGCTTGGAGGTCTCCCGGAGGGAGACCCAGTACTTC. It encodes CASSLEVSRRETQYF.